A single sample gave rise to the 23 T cell receptor beta chains below, sequenced in a study of beta chain features in type 1 diabetes (dated by TCRdb to the late 2010s). Libraries were prepared through the immunoSEQ multiplex PCR assay. The entire isolated RNA was reverse transcribed using the High Capacity cDNA Reverse Transcription Kit, and thus expressed TCRB transcripts were sequenced. TCRdb holds this immuneACCESS table with in-frame rearrangements only. Some clones are missing; in checked studies, unresolved V genes explain under half, and the rest has no known cause. This sample gives under 900,000 clones in total; 15% to 20% of them show up just once. The top ten hold 0.02% to 0.03% of the sample. Sequencing was carried out using naive CD4+ T cells from blood. The cell subset or site tag for this specimen amounts to: true naive CD4+ T cells. The receptors were gathered from a woman between 18 and 29 years old in good health.

This clone occurred a few times. The gene calls are TRBV2 and TRBJ2-5; D is unresolved. The V gene lost 2 bases and the J gene lost 1 base, with 17 bases spanning the gap. The CDR3 has 17 residues. The V gene's germline CDR1 is SNHLY and CDR2 FYNNEI. Here the CDR3 DNA reads TGTGCCAGCAGTGAATTAGGGTACGGAGCAGGCCAAGAGACCCAGTACTTC. This encodes CASSELGYGAGQETQYF.

The J gene is TRBJ2-7, the V gene TRBV6-6; D is ambiguous. Trimming shortened V by 6 bases and J by 0 bases, and 9 bases separated the two germline ends. The CDR3 runs 13 residues. CDR1 and CDR2 from the germline V gene are MNHNY and SVGAGI (reference sequence). This CDR3 is CASRTSSSYEQYF. The CDR3 bases are TGTGCCAGCAGAACGTCGAGCTCCTACGAGCAGTACTTC.

This clone has just a few counts. V gene TRBV7-2 combines with J gene TRBJ2-7; D ambiguous. V was cut by 5 bases and J by 2 bases, with 16 bases left in between. The CDR3 covers 15 residues. Germline assignment: CDR1 SGHTA and CDR2 FQGNSA. The CDR3 protein is CASSPDSSRPYEQYF. The CDR3 nucleotides are TGTGCCAGCAGCCCCGACTCAAGTCGGCCCTACGAGCAGTACTTC.

The J gene is TRBJ1-2, the V gene TRBV7-2, with 9 bases that match TRBD1. This CDR3 comprises 16 residues. V trimming: 0 bases; J trimming: 4 bases; junction bases outside the gene matches: 6. Germline V lookup: CDR1 SGHTA, CDR2 FQGNSA. This chain's CDR3 is CASSLAVTGGGYGYTF. In DNA, the CDR3 is TGTGCCAGCAGCTTAGCGGTAACAGGGGGCGGCTATGGCTACACCTTC. The full variable domain, in which reference TRBV7-2 and TRBJ1-2 provide the parts outside the CDR3, is GAGVSQSPSNKVTEKGKDVELRCDPISGHTALYWYRQSLGQGLEFLIYFQGNSAPDKSGLPSDRFSAERTGGSVSTLTIQRTQQEDSAVYLCASSLAVTGGGYGYTFGSGTRLTVV.

This clone was counted between two and nine times. The rearrangement uses TRBV19 and TRBJ1-2; the D gene is possibly TRBD1 (6 bases). V lost 4 bases and J 6 bases, leaving 15 bases between the germline ends. The CDR3 sequence is 14 residues long. CDR1 is LNHDA, CDR2 SQIVND, per germline (reference sequence). This CDR3 is CASSTQTGRNGYTF. The CDR3 DNA follows: TGTGCCAGTAGTACCCAGACAGGACGGAATGGCTACACCTTC.

In its sample, this clone was seen a few times. J is TRBJ2-4 and V is TRBV7-3; 10 nucleotides agree with TRBD2. Germline-derived CDR1 and CDR2 are SGHTA and FQGTGA. The CDR3 has 17 residues. V trimming: 8 bases; J trimming: 9 bases; junction bases outside the gene matches: 19. As DNA, the CDR3 is TGTGCCAGCCCGAGCCCGCTAGCGGGAGTAGGGGCGGGCATTCAGTACTTC. It encodes CASPSPLAGVGAGIQYF.

The rearrangement joins TRBV25-1 to TRBJ2-2, with TRBD1 identical over 8 bases. The CDR3 is 15 amino acids. In germline, CDR1 is MGHDK, CDR2 SYGVNS. Germline trimming cut 3 bases from V and 3 bases from J; bases unmatched to any gene: 3. CDR3 in amino acids: CASSETGEYTGELFF. CDR3 nucleotides: TGTGCCAGCAGTGAGACAGGGGAATACACCGGGGAGCTGTTTTTT. The full variable domain, rest sourced from reference TRBV25-1 and TRBJ2-2, is EADIYQTPRYLVIGTGKKITLECSQTMGHDKMYWYQQDPGMELHLIHYSYGVNSTEKGDLSSESTVSRIRTEHFPLTLESARPSHTSQYLCASSETGEYTGELFFGEGSRLTVL.

This clone was seen more than once but under ten times. The J gene is TRBJ2-7, the V gene TRBV11-2; 9 nucleotides match TRBD2. The V segment lost 0 bases and the J segment 4 bases; nucleotides outside the gene matches: 1. The CDR3 contains 14 residues. Germline CDR1 and CDR2: SGHAT and FQNNGV. The CDR3 DNA reads as TGTGCCAGCAGCTTAGAGGGACTAGCATACGAGCAGTACTTC. This translates into CASSLEGLAYEQYF.

This clone was seen more than once but under ten times. CDR3 nucleotides: TGCGCCAGCAGCCAAGATAGGACAAGGGAAGCTTTCTTT. Translation: CASSQDRTREAFF. J is TRBJ1-1 and V is TRBV4-3; TRBD1 might be the D (5 bases). The germline V gene encodes CDR1 LGHNA and CDR2 YSLEER. The CDR3 covers 13 residues. Trimming removed 0 bases at V and 8 bases at J, with 10 bases between.

This clone was detected a few times. At the DNA level, this CDR3 is encoded by other sequences in the same sample as well. The genes are TRBV9 and TRBJ2-5, with TRBD2 matching 8 bases. The CDR3 contains 13 residues. Germline-derived CDR1 and CDR2 are SGDLS and YYNGEE. Trimming removed 0 bases from V and 5 bases from J; junction bases left unmatched: 0. The CDR3 loop is CASSVGGRETQYF. In DNA, the CDR3 is TGTGCCAGCAGCGTAGGCGGGAGGGAGACCCAGTACTTC.

The chain has TRBV19 and TRBJ2-2; 11 nucleotides align to TRBD2. CDR3 length equals 16 residues. Germline assignment: CDR1 LNHDA and CDR2 SQIVND (reference sequence). V lost 3 bases and J lost 5; bases outside the gene matches: 5. Here the CDR3 DNA reads TGTGCCAGTAGTATGGGAGGGACTAGCGGTACCGGGGAGCTGTTTTTT. Residues: CASSMGGTSGTGELFF.

J is TRBJ2-5 and V is TRBV5-1; D possibly corresponds to TRBD1 (6 bases). The CDR3 covers 16 residues. Germline V lookup: CDR1 SGHRS, CDR2 YFSETQ. V was pared by 1 base and J by 3 bases, with 16 bases between. The CDR3 coding sequence is TGCGCCAGCAGCTTGAACCCAGGGGTGGCCGAAGAGACCCAGTACTTC. It specifies CASSLNPGVAEETQYF.

This clone was observed a few times. This chain joins TRBV7-8 and TRBJ2-4, with D possibly being TRBD2 (5 bases). There are 17 residues in the CDR3. CDR1 and CDR2 (germline): SGHVS, FQNEAQ. Trimming removed 7 bases at V and 1 base at J, with 20 bases between. The CDR3 DNA is TGTGCCAGCACCACTGAGCCCGGGATGGCTGCCAAAAACATTCAGTACTTC. This encodes CASTTEPGMAAKNIQYF. Looking up the rest from reference TRBV7-8 and TRBJ2-4 gives the full variable domain: GAGVSQSPRYKVAKRGQDVALRCDPISGHVSLFWYQQALGQGPEFLTYFQNEAQLDKSGLPSDRFFAERPEGSVSTLKIQRTQQEDSAVYLCASTTEPGMAAKNIQYFGAGTRLSVL.

This clone was recorded a few times. The rearrangement uses TRBV18 and TRBJ1-1; possibly TRBD1 for D (6 bases). Trimming removed 1 base from V and 5 bases from J, with 14 bases in between. The CDR3 has 15 residues. The V gene's germline CDR1 is KGHSH and CDR2 LQKENI. CDR3 sequence (DNA): TGTGCCAGCTCACCACTTACGGGGGCAGGGACTGAAGCTTTCTTT. Translation: CASSPLTGAGTEAFF.

Only a few counts were recorded for this clone. The chain uses TRBV4-3 and TRBJ1-1; tentative D call: TRBD1 (5 bases). The CDR3 is 13 amino acids. Germline CDR1 and CDR2: LGHNA and YSLEER. The V gene lost 4 bases and the J gene lost 3 bases, with 9 bases spanning the gap. The CDR3, as DNA: TGCGCCAGCAGCCGGGGCCCCGACACTGAAGCTTTCTTT. Its protein product is CASSRGPDTEAFF.

V usage is TRBV6-5 and J usage is TRBJ2-3; D is perhaps TRBD1 (6 bases). V lost 10 bases and J 4 bases, leaving 9 bases between the germline ends. Germline V CDR1 and CDR2: MNHEY, SVGAGI. This CDR3 is 11 amino acids long. This CDR3 is CATRQADTQYF. CDR3 sequence (DNA): TGTGCCACCCGACAGGCAGATACGCAGTATTTT.

V gene TRBV7-9 combines with J gene TRBJ2-1, with TRBD2 matching over 12 bases. Losses at the gene ends were 5 bases for V and 8 bases for J; bases not matched to a gene: 10. Germline lookup yields CDR1 SEHNR and CDR2 FQNEAQ (reference sequence). The CDR3 contains 16 residues. CDR3 DNA sequence: TGTGCCAGCAGCCACCCTTCGACTAGCGGGAGTGATGAGCAGTTCTTC. It translates to CASSHPSTSGSDEQFF.

The chain carries TRBV28 and TRBJ2-3, with D perhaps matching TRBD2 (6 bases). The V gene lost 5 bases and the J gene lost 0 bases, with 18 bases spanning the gap. CDR1 and CDR2 from the germline V gene are MDHEN and SYDVKM. The CDR3 runs 17 residues. The CDR3 reads CASSILGGTVSTDTQYF. The DNA for the CDR3 is TGTGCCAGCAGTATCCTCGGGGGAACCGTAAGCACAGATACGCAGTATTTT.

The chain joins TRBV10-3 to TRBJ2-5; TRBD1 aligns across 8 bases. This CDR3 contains 12 residues. Per germline, CDR1 ENHRY and CDR2 SYGVKD. The V segment lost 11 bases and the J segment 2 bases; nucleotides outside the gene matches: 4. CDR3 DNA: TGTGCCGCAAGGACAGGGCAAGAGACCCAGTACTTC. Translation: CAARTGQETQYF.

This clone appeared a few times. The V gene is TRBV27, the J gene TRBJ2-2; D not resolved. V was shortened by 6 bases and J by 4 bases, with 15 bases between the two germline ends. CDR3 size: 15 residues. The germline CDR1 and CDR2 sequences are MNHEY and SMNVEV (reference sequence). For the CDR3, the DNA is TGTGCCAGCAGATACTCCGGTGTGGGCACCGGGGAGCTGTTTTTT. It translates to CASRYSGVGTGELFF.

This clone was seen a handful of times. The chain employs TRBV5-6 and TRBJ2-1, with 9 bases lining up with TRBD2. The germline CDR1 and CDR2 sequences are SGHDT and YYEEEE. After removal of 3 bases from V and 3 bases from J, the junction contained 7 bases not matched to a gene. This CDR3 spans 16 amino acids. CDR3 protein: CASSSSSGTDYNEQFF. DNA for the CDR3: TGTGCCAGCAGCTCTTCTAGCGGGACCGACTACAATGAGCAGTTCTTC. Supplemented by reference TRBV5-6 and TRBJ2-1, the full variable domain reads DAGVTQSPTHLIKTRGQQVTLRCSPKSGHDTVSWYQQALGQGPQFIFQYYEEEERQRGNFPDRFSGHQFPNYSSELNVNALLLGDSALYLCASSSSSGTDYNEQFFGPGTRLTVL.

In this sample, this clone turned up a few times. This sequence joins TRBV7-9 and TRBJ1-4; D perhaps matches TRBD1 (5 bases). The CDR3 has 15 amino acids. Germline V CDR1 and CDR2: SEHNR, FQNEAQ (reference sequence). Trimming stripped 3 bases from V and 8 bases from J, with 16 bases between. In DNA, the CDR3 is TGTGCCAGCAGCTTTCGTAAAGGAGGGGTCGAAAAACTGTTTTTT. Its protein is CASSFRKGGVEKLFF. The full variable domain, rest sourced from reference TRBV7-9 and TRBJ1-4, is DTGVSQNPRHKITKRGQNVTFRCDPISEHNRLYWYRQTLGQGPEFLTYFQNEAQLEKSRLLSDRFSAERPKGSFSTLEIQRTEQGDSAMYLCASSFRKGGVEKLFFGSGTQLSVL.

The chain has TRBV7-9 and TRBJ2-5, with 10 bases identical to TRBD1. The CDR3 covers 15 residues. Germline V lookup: CDR1 SEHNR, CDR2 FQNEAQ (reference sequence). J lost 4 bases, V lost 5 bases, and 7 bases had no gene match. CDR3 sequence reads: CASSRLGQGLETQYF. The CDR3 DNA reads as TGTGCCAGCAGCCGACTGGGACAGGGGTTAGAGACCCAGTACTTC.